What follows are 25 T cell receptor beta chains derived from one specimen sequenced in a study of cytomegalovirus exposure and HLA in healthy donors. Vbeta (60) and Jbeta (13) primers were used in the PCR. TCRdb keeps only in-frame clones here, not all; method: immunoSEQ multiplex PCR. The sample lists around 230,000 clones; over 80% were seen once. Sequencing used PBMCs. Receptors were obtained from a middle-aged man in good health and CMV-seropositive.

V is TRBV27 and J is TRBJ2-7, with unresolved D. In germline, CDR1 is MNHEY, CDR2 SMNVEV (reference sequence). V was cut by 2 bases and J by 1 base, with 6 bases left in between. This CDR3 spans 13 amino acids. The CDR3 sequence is CASSLGESYEQYV. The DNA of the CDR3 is TGTGCCAGCAGTTTAGGAGAATCCTACGAGCAGTACGTC.

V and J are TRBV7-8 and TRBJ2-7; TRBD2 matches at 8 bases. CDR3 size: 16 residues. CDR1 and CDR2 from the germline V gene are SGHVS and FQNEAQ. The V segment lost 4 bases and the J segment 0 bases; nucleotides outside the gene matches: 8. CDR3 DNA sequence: TGTGCCAGCAGCTCCGGGGGGGGCAGTTTCTCCTACGAGCAGTACTTC. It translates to CASSSGGGSFSYEQYF.

The CDR3 DNA reads as TGTGCCAGCTCTATCGACAGGGCCAGCACAGATACGCAGTATTTT. Its protein product is CASSIDRASTDTQYF. The J gene is TRBJ2-3, the V gene TRBV18; 7 nucleotides align to TRBD1. Germline CDR1 and CDR2: KGHSH and LQKENI. V lost 6 bases, J lost 0 bases, and 6 bases stayed unmatched. The CDR3 length is 15 residues.

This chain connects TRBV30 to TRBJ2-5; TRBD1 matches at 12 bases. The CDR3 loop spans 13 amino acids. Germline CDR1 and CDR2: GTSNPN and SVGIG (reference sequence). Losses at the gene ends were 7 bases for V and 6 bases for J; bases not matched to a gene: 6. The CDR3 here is CASEGQGAKTQYF. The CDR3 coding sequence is TGTGCCTCCGAGGGACAGGGGGCCAAGACCCAGTACTTC. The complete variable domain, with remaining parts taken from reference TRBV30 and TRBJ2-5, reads SQTIHQWPATLVQPVGSPLSLECTVEGTSNPNLYWYRQAAGRGLQLLFYSVGIGQISSEVPQNLSASRPQDRQFILSSKKLLLSDSGFYLCASEGQGAKTQYFGPGTRLLVL.

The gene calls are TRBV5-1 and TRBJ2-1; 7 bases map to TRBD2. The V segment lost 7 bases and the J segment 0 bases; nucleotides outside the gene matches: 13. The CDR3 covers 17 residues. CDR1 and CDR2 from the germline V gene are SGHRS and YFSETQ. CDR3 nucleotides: TGCGCCAGCTCCACCAGCGGGGCCCGGAGCTCCTACAATGAGCAGTTCTTC. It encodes CASSTSGARSSYNEQFF.

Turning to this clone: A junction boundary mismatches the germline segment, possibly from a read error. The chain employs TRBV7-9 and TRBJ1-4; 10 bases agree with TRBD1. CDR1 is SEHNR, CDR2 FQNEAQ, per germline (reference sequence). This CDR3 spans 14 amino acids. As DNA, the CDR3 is TGTTCCAGCAGCCAGGGGACAGGGGTCGAAAAACTGTTTTTT. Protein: CSSSQGTGVEKLFF.

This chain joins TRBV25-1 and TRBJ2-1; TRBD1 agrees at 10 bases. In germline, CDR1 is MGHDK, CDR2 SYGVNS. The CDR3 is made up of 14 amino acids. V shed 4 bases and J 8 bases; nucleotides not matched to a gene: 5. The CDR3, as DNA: TGTGCCAGCAGTGGAAGACAGGGGGCGGATGAGCAGTTCTTC. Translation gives CASSGRQGADEQFF.

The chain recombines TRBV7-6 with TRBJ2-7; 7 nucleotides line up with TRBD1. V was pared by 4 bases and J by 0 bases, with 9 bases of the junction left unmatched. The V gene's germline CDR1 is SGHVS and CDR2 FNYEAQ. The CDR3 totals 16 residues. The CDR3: CASSSRQGTDSYEQYF. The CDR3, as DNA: TGTGCCAGCAGCTCTAGACAGGGAACAGACTCCTACGAGCAGTACTTC.

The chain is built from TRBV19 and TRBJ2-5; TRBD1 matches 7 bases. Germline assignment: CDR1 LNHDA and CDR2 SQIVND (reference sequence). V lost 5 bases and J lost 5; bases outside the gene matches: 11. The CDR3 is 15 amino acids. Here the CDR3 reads CASSPRDSFGETQYF. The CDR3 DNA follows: TGTGCCAGTAGTCCGAGGGACAGCTTTGGGGAGACCCAGTACTTC.

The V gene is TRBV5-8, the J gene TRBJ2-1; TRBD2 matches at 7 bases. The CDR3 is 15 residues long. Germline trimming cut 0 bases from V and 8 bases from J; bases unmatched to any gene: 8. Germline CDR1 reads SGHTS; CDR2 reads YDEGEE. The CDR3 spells CASSLGVAGGDEQFF. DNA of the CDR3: TGTGCCAGCAGCTTGGGGGTAGCGGGTGGCGATGAGCAGTTCTTC.

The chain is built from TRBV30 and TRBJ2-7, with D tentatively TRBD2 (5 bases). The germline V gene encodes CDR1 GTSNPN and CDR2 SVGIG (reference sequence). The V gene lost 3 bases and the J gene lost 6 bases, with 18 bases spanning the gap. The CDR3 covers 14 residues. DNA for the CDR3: TGTGCCTGGAGGGGTAGCGTAGAGCGGCGCGAGCAGTACTTC. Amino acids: CAWRGSVERREQYF.

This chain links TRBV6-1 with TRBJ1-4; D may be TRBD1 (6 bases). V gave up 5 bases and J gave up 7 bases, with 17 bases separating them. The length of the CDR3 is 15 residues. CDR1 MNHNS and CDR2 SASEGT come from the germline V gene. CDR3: CASSNNRAWGEKLFF. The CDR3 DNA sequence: TGTGCCAGCAGTAACAACAGGGCATGGGGTGAAAAACTGTTTTTT.

The CDR3 protein is CATQTPTDTQYF. The CDR3 region has the DNA TGTGCCACCCAGACTCCCACAGATACGCAGTATTTT. This chain connects TRBV2 to TRBJ2-3; D is uncertain. V shed 10 bases and J shed 2 bases, with 10 bases lying between them. The CDR3 is 12 residues long. Germline CDR1 and CDR2: SNHLY and FYNNEI.

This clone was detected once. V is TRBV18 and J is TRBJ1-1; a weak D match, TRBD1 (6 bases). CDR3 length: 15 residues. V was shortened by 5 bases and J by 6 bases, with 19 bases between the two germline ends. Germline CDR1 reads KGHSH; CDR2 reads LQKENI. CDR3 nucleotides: TGTGCCAGCTCAGACCGACAGGCAGGTTCGGCTGAAGCTTTCTTT. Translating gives CASSDRQAGSAEAFF.

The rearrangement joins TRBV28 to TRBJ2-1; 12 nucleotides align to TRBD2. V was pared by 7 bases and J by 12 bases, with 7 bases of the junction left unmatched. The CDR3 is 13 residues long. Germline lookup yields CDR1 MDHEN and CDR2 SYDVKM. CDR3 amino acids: CASTGTSGRRQFF. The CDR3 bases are TGTGCCAGCACCGGGACTAGCGGGCGCCGGCAGTTCTTC.

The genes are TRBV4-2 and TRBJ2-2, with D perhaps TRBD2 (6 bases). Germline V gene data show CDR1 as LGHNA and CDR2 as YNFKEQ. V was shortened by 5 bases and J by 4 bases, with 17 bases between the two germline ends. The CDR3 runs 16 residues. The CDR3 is CASSSPAAGSTGELFF. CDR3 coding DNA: TGTGCCAGCAGCTCGCCCGCTGCGGGAAGCACCGGGGAGCTGTTTTTT.

The CDR3 DNA reads TGTGCCAGTTCTCAGGGGGCAGTCACTGAAGCTTTCTTT. This codes for CASSQGAVTEAFF. This chain links TRBV25-1 with TRBJ1-1; 8 positions match TRBD1. The CDR3 spans 13 residues. V shed 9 bases and J 4 bases; nucleotides not matched to a gene: 7. Germline CDR1 and CDR2: MGHDK and SYGVNS. The full variable domain, completed using reference TRBV25-1 and TRBJ1-1, is EADIYQTPRYLVIGTGKKITLECSQTMGHDKMYWYQQDPGMELHLIHYSYGVNSTEKGDLSSESTVSRIRTEHFPLTLESARPSHTSQYLCASSQGAVTEAFFGQGTRLTVV.

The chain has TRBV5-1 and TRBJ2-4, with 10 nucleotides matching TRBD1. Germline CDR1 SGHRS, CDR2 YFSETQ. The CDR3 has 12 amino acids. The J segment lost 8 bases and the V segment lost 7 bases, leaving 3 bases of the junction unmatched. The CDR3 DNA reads TGCGCCAGCGCCGGGACAGGGGACATTCAGTACTTC. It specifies CASAGTGDIQYF.

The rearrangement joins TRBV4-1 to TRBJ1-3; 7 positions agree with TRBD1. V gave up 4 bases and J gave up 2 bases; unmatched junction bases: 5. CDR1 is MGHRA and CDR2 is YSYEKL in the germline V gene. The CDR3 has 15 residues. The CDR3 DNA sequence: TGCGCCAGCAGCCTCGGACAGGCAACTGGAAACACCATATATTTT. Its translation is CASSLGQATGNTIYF.

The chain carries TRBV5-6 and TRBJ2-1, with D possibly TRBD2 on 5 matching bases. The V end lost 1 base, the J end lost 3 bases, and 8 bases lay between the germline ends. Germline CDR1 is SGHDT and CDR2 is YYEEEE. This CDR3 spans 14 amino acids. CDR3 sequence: CASSLLRDYNEQFF. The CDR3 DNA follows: TGTGCCAGCAGCTTGTTACGGGACTACAATGAGCAGTTCTTC.

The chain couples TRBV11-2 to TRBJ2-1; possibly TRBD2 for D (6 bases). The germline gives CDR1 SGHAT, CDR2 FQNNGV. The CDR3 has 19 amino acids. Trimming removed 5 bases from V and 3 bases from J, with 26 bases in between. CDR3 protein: CASSGRGAGSSAYYNEQFF. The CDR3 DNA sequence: TGTGCCAGCAGCGGACGTGGGGCAGGTTCTAGCGCCTACTACAATGAGCAGTTCTTC.

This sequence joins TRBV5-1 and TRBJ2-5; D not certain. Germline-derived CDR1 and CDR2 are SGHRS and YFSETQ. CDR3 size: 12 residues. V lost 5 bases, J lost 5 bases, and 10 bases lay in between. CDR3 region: CASRPVGETQYF. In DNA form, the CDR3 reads TGCGCCAGCAGGCCCGTCGGGGAGACCCAGTACTTC.

CDR3 coding DNA: TGTGCCAGCAGCTTCGGGGACAGGGGCACTGAAGCTTTCTTT. Translated: CASSFGDRGTEAFF. V usage is TRBV7-3 and J usage is TRBJ1-1, with TRBD1 matching 10 bases. From germline, CDR1 is SGHTA and CDR2 FQGTGA. The CDR3 runs 14 residues. After removal of 3 bases from V and 4 bases from J, the junction contained 2 bases not matched to a gene.

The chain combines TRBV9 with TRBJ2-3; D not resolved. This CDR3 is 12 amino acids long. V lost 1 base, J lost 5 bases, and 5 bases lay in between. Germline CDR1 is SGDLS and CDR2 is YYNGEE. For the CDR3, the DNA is TGTGCCAGCAGCGTACCCGGAGATACGCAGTATTTT. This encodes CASSVPGDTQYF.

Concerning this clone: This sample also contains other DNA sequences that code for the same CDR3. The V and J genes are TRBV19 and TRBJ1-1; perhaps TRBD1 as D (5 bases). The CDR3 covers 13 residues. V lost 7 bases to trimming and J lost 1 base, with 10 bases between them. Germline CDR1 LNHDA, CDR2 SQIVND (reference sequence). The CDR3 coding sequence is TGTGCCAGTACTCCGGGGGGGAACACTGAAGCTTTCTTT. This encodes CASTPGGNTEAFF.